This T cell receptor beta chain stems from a study of T cell responses to AZD1222 COVID-19 vaccine. Sequencing used immunoSEQ multiplex PCR; TCRdb keeps in-frame clones, though not all of them. Of 140,000 to 150,000 clones in the sample, more than 70% are singletons; the top ten hold approximately 5.4%. Germline lookup yields CDR1 LNHDA and CDR2 SQIVND (reference sequence). With V trimmed by 3 bases and J by 2 bases, 6 bases remained unmatched. The CDR3 runs to 15 residues. This receptor was taken from an adult who received the AZD1222 COVID-19 vaccine. The source was peripheral blood, collected 28 days after the second AZD1222 dose. V usage is TRBV19 and J usage is TRBJ1-2, with TRBD1 identical over 7 bases. The CDR3 is CASSIGAGGNYGYTF. Here the CDR3 DNA reads TGTGCCAGTAGTATTGGGGCAGGGGGAAACTATGGCTACACCTTC.